This record looks at one T cell receptor beta chain sequence and its context. The antigen is not known. The PCR employed 60 Vbeta primers together with 13 Jbeta primers. Clones were read by immunoSEQ multiplex PCR, and TCRdb kept only the in-frame ones, dropping some. The sample has about 140,000 clones, roughly three quarters seen once; the top ten hold 5.1%. This sample is part of a study of cytomegalovirus exposure and HLA in healthy donors. Overall study results and limits: Previously analyzed data showed that most TCR beta V segments were productive at a frequency of about 87% or about 30%. In a later analysis, specific HLA alleles were associated with around 17,000 TCR beta sequences at a 0.05 false discovery rate. TCR sequences were mostly rare, though some public TCRs occurred in many donors. Altogether, more than 150 TCR beta chains were recorded as cytomegalovirus-associated.

This CDR3 comprises 15 residues. V was clipped by 10 bases and J by 7 bases, with 25 bases between them. The germline CDR1 and CDR2 sequences are MDHEN and SYDVKM. The TCR originated in a male donor in good health and CMV-seronegative. Sequencing was carried out using PBMCs. The V gene is TRBV28, the J gene TRBJ1-2, with D tentatively TRBD1 (6 bases). The CDR3 DNA is TGTGCCATCTTTTGGCCGGGACCCATGACAGGTGGCTACACCTTC. This sequence encodes CAIFWPGPMTGGYTF.